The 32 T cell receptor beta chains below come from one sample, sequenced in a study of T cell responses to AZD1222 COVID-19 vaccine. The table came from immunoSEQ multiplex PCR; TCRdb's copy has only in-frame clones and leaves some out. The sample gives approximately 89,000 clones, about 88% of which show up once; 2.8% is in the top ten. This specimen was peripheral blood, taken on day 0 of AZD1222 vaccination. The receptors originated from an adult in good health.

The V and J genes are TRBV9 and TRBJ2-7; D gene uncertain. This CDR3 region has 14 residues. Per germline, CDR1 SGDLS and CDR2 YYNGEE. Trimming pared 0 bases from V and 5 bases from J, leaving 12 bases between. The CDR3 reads CASSVAEDPNEQYF. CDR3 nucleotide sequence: TGTGCCAGCAGCGTAGCTGAAGACCCCAACGAGCAGTACTTC.

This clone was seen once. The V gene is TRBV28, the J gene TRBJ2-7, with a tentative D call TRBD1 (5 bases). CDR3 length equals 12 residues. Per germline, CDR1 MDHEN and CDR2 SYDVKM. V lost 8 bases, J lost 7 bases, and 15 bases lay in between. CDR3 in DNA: TGTGCCAGCGGGCAGGGAACGTGGGAGCAGTACTTC. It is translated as CASGQGTWEQYF.

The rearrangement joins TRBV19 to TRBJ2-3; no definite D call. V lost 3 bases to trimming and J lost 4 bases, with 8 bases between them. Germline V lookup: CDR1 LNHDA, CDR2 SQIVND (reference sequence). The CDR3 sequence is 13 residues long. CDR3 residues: CASSIGLADTQYF. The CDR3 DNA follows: TGTGCCAGTAGTATTGGGTTGGCAGATACGCAGTATTTT.

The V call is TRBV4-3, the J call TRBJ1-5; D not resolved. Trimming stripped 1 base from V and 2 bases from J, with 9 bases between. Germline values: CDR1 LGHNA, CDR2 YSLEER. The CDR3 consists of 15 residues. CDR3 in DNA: TGCGCCAGCAGCCAAGTGGCAGGAGGCAATCAGCCCCAGCATTTT. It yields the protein CASSQVAGGNQPQHF.

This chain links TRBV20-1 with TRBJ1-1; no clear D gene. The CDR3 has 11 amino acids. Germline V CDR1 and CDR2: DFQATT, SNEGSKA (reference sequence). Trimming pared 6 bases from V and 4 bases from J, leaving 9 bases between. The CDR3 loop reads CSAPRATEAFF. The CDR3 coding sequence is TGCAGTGCCCCCCGGGCCACTGAAGCTTTCTTT.

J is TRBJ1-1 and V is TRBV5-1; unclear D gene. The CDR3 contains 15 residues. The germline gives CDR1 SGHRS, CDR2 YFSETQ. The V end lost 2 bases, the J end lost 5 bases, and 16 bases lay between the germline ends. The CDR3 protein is CASSFVNGPGTEAFF. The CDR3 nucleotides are TGCGCCAGCAGCTTCGTCAACGGGCCGGGGACTGAAGCTTTCTTT.

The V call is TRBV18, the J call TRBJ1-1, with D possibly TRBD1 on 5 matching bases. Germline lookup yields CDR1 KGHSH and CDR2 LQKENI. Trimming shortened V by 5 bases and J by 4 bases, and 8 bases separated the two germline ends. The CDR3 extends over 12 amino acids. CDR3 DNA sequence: TGTGCCAGCTCAACGGGGCCCACTGAAGCTTTCTTT. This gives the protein CASSTGPTEAFF.

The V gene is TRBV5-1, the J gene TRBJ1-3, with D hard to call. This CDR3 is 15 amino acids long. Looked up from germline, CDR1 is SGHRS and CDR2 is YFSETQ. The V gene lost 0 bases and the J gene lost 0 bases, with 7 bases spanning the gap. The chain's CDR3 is CASSLAQRSGNTIYF. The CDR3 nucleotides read TGCGCCAGCAGCTTGGCGCAGCGCTCTGGAAACACCATATATTTT.

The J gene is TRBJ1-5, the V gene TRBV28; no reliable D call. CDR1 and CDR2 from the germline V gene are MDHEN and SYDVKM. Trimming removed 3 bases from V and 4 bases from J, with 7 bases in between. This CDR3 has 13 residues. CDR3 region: CASSFRVNQPQHF. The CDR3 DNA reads TGTGCCAGCAGTTTCCGGGTAAATCAGCCCCAGCATTTT.

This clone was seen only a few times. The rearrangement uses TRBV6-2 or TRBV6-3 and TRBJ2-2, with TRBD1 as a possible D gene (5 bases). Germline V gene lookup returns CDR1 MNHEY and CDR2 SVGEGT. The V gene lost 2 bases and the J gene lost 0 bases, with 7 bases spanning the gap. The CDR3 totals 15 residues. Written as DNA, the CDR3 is TGTGCCAGCAGTTACGGGGCACCGAACACCGGGGAGCTGTTTTTT. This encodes CASSYGAPNTGELFF.

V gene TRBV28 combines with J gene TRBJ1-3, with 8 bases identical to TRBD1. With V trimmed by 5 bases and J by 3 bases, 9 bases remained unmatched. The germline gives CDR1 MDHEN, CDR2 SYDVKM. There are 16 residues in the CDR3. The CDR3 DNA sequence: TGTGCCAGCAGTCCATCGGGACAGGAGGATGGAAACACCATATATTTT. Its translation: CASSPSGQEDGNTIYF.

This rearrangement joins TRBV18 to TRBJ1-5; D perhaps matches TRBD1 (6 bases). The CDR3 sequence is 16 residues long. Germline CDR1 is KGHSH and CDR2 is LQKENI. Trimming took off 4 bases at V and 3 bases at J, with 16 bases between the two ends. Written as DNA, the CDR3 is TGTGCCAGCTCACGGGACAACCGGGGGTTCAATCAGCCCCAGCATTTT. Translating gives CASSRDNRGFNQPQHF.

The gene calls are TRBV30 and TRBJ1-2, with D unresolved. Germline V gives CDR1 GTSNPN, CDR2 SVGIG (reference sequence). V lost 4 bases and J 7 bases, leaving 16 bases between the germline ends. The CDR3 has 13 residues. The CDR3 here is CAWKGRPNRGYTF. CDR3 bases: TGTGCCTGGAAAGGGCGACCTAATCGTGGCTACACCTTC.

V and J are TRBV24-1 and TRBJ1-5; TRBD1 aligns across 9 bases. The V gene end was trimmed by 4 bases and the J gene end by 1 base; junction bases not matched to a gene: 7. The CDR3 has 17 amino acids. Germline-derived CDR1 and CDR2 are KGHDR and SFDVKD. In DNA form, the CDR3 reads TGTGCCACCAGTGAGAACAGGGGGCTATGGAGCAATCAGCCCCAGCATTTT. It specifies CATSENRGLWSNQPQHF.

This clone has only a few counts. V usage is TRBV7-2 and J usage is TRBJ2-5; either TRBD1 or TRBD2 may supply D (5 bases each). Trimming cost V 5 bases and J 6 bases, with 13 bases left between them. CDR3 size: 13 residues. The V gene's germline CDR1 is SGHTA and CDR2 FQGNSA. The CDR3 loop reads CASSADSGKTQYF. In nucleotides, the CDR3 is TGTGCCAGCAGCGCCGACAGCGGAAAGACCCAGTACTTC.

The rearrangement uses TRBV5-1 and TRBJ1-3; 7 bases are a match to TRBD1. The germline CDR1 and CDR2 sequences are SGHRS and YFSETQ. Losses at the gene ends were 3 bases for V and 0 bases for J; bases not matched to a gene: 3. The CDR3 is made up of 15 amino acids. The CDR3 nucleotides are TGCGCCAGCAGCTGGCAGGGGGACTCTGGAAACACCATATATTTT. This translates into CASSWQGDSGNTIYF. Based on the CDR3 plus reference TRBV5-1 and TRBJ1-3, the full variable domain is KAGVTQTPRYLIKTRGQQVTLSCSPISGHRSVSWYQQTPGQGLQFLFEYFSETQRNKGNFPGRFSGRQFSNSRSEMNVSTLELGDSALYLCASSWQGDSGNTIYFGEGSWLTVV.

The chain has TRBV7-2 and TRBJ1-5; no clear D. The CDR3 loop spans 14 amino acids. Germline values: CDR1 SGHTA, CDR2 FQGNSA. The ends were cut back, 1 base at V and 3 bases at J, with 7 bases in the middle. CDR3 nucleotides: TGTGCCAGCAGCTTAGTCTTTGTCAATCAGCCCCAGCATTTT. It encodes CASSLVFVNQPQHF.

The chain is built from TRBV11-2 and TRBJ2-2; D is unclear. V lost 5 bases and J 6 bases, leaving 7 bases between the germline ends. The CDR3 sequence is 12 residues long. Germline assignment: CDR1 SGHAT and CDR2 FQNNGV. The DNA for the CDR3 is TGTGCCAGCAGCCGGACGGCCGGGGAGCTGTTTTTT. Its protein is CASSRTAGELFF.

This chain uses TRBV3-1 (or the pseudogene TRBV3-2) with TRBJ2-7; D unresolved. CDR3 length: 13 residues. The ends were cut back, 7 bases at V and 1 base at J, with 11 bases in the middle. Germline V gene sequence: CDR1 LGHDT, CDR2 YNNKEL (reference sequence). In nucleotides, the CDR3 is TGTGCCAGCACCCCCGGGCCTTCCTACGAGCAGTACTTC. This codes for CASTPGPSYEQYF.

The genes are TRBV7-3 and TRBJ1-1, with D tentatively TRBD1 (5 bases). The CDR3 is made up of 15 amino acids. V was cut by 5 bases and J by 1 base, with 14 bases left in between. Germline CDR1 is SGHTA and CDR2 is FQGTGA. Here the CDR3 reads CASSEQTAGNTEAFF. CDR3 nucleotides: TGTGCCAGCAGCGAACAGACAGCAGGGAACACTGAAGCTTTCTTT.

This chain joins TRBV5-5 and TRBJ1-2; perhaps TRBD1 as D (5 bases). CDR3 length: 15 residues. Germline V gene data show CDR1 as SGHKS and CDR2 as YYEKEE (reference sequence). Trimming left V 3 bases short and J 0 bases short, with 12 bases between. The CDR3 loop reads CASSWRDGANYGYTF. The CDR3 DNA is TGTGCCAGCAGCTGGCGGGACGGAGCTAACTATGGCTACACCTTC. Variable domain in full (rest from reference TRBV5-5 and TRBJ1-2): DAGVTQSPTHLIKTRGQQVTLRCSPISGHKSVSWYQQVLGQGPQFIFQYYEKEERGRGNFPDRFSARQFPNYSSELNVNALLLGDSALYLCASSWRDGANYGYTFGSGTRLTVV.

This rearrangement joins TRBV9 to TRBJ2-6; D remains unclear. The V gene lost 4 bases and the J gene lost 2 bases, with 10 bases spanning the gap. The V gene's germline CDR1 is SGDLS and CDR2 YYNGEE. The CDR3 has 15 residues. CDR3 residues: CASSKKSAGANVLTF. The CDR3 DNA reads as TGTGCCAGCAGCAAAAAGAGCGCTGGGGCCAACGTCCTGACTTTC.

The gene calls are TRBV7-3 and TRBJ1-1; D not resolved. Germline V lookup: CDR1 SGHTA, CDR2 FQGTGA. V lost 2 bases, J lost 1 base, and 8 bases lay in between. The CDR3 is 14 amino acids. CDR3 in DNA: TGTGCCAGCAGCTTAGGGAGACAGAACACTGAAGCTTTCTTT. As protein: CASSLGRQNTEAFF. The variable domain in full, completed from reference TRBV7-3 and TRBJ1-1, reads GAGVSQTPSNKVTEKGKYVELRCDPISGHTALYWYRQSLGQGPEFLIYFQGTGAADDSGLPNDRFFAVRPEGSVSTLKIQRTERGDSAVYLCASSLGRQNTEAFFGQGTRLTVV.

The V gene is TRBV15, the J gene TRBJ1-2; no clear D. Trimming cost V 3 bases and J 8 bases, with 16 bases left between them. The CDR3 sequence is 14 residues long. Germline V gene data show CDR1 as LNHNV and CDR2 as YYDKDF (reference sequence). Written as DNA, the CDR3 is TGTGCCACCAGCAGTCCCCAGAGTGAGGTGGGCTACACCTTC. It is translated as CATSSPQSEVGYTF. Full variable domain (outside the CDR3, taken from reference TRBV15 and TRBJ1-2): DAMVIQNPRYQVTQFGKPVTLSCSQTLNHNVMYWYQQKSSQAPKLLFHYYDKDFNNEADTPDNFQSRRPNTSFCFLDIRSPGLGDTAMYLCATSSPQSEVGYTFGSGTRLTVV.

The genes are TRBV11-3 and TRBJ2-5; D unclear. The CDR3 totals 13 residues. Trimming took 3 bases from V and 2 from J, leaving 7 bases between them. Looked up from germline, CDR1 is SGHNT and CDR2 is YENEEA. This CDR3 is CASSFLQQETQYF. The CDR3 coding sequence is TGTGCCAGCAGCTTTTTGCAGCAAGAGACCCAGTACTTC.

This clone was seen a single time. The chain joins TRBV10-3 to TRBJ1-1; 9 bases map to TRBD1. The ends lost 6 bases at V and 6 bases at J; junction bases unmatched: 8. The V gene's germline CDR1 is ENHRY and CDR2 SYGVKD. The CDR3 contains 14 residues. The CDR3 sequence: CAISPGTGTSEAFF. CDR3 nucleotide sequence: TGTGCCATCAGCCCCGGGACAGGGACTTCTGAAGCTTTCTTT.

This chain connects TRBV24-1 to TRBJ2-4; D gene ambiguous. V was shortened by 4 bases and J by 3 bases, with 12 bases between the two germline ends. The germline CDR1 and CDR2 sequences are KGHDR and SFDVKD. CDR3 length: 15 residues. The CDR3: CATSDPSDGKNIQYF. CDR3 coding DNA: TGTGCCACCAGTGACCCTTCCGACGGCAAAAACATTCAGTACTTC.

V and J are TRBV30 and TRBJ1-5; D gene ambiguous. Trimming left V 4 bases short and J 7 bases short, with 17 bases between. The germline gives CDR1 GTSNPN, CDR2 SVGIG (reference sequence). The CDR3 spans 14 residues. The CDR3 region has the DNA TGTGCCTGGAATAGGGAGGGAAGAGGGCAGCCCCAGCATTTT. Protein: CAWNREGRGQPQHF.

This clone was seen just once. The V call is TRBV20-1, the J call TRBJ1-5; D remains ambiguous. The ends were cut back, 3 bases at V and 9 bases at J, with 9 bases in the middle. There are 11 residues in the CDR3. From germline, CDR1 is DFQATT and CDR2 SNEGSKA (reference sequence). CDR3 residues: CSASISGPQHF. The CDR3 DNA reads TGCAGTGCTAGTATTTCGGGGCCCCAGCATTTT.

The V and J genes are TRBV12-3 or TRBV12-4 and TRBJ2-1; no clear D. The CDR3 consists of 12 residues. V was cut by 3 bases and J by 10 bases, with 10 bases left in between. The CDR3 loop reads CASSLSPAEQFF. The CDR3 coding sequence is TGTGCCAGCAGTTTGTCCCCAGCGGAGCAGTTCTTC.

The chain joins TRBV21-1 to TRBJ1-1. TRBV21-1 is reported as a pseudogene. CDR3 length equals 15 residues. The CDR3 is CASSKVGKWGTEAFF. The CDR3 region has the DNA TGTGCCAGCAGCAAAGTTGGGAAATGGGGCACTGAAGCTTTCTTT.

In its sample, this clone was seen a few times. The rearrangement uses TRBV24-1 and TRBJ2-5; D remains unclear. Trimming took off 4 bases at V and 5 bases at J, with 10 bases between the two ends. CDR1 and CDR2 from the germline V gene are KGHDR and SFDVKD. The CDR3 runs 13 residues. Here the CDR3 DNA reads TGTGCCACCAGTGAGGTAGGGTGGGAGACCCAGTACTTC. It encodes CATSEVGWETQYF.